This T cell receptor beta chain emerged from a study of cytomegalovirus exposure and HLA in healthy donors. PCR primers comprised 60 Vbeta and 13 Jbeta primers. Assay used: immunoSEQ multiplex PCR; TCRdb lists only in-frame clones, some missing. The data contain 200,000 or so clones, over 65% of them seen just once; the ten biggest clones take up 1.3%. Remarks on this clone: At one end the junction does not follow the germline gene, possibly because of a read error.

Germline values: CDR1 SEHNR, CDR2 FQNEAQ (reference sequence). The CDR3 extends over 14 amino acids. The sequence was obtained from a human donor in good health. The sequenced sample consisted of PBMCs. V gene TRBV7-9 combines with J gene TRBJ2-7; the match to TRBD1 covers 9 bases. The chain's CDR3 is CSSSPRQGAYEQYF. In DNA form, the CDR3 reads TGTTCCAGCAGCCCTAGACAGGGGGCCTACGAGCAGTACTTC.